This T cell receptor (beta chain) was captured by sequencing in a study of Graves' ophthalmopathy and Graves' hyperthyroidism. J lost 7 bases, V lost 0 bases, and 15 bases had no gene match. This CDR3 spans 19 amino acids. The germline gives CDR1 MNHEY, CDR2 SVGAGI. RNA served as the template for amplifying TCR beta CDR3 regions. Scientists carried out first-round RT-PCR using HTBI primers and then a second-round multiplex PCR. TCRdb redid the calling of the multiplex PCR reads with MiXCR, one entry per CDR3 protein. The table lists 350,000 to 450,000 distinct CDR3 sequences, around 19% of them singletons. Active ophthalmopathy (CAS at least 3, NOSPECS at least 4), lasting under 3 months. Sampling approximately 10 ml of fresh peripheral blood provided the PBMCs. This clonotype came up many times. Its antigen remains unidentified. Study results and caveats: Blood also carried most expanded thyroid clonotypes exceeding 0.001 frequency. Sensitivity of roughly 64% and specificity of 72% to 80% were achieved by the model that predicted ophthalmopathy progression.

This clonotype was sampled from a woman aged 18-35 years with Graves' ophthalmopathy. The specimen was peripheral blood. The chain joins TRBV6-5 to TRBJ2-5; 12 positions match TRBD1. The CDR3 DNA reads TGTGCCAGCAGTTACTCCGGGACAGGGGGCCTAAATTCTATAGGGACCCAGTACTTC. Encoded protein: CASSYSGTGGLNSIGTQYF.